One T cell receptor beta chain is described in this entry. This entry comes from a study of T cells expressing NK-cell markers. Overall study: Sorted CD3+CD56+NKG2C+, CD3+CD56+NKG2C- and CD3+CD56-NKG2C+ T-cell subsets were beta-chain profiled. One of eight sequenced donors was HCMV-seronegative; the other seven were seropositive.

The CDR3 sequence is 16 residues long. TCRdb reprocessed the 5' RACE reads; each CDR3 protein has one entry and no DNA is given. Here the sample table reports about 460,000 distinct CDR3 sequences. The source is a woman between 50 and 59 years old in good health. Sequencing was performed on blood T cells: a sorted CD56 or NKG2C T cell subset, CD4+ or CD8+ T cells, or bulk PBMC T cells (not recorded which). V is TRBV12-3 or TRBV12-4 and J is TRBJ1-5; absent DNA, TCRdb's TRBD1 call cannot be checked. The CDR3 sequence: CASSLRTGSGNQPQHF.